Below are 23 T cell receptor beta chains sequenced from a single sample in a study of CD8 T cell repertoires and HIV-1 epitope variants. The data were produced by immunoSEQ multiplex PCR, yet TCRdb's version contains in-frame clones alone and is incomplete. This sample has 95,000 or so clones, with more than 65% found just once. The sequencing input was uncultured baseline CD8+ T cells from peripheral blood mononuclear cells (PBMCs). These receptors were taken from a male donor with HIV.

This clone was recorded once. The chain combines TRBV5-1 with TRBJ2-7; 11 bases line up with TRBD2. This CDR3 comprises 15 residues. The germline gives CDR1 SGHRS, CDR2 YFSETQ. With V trimmed by 5 bases and J by 1 base, 5 bases remained unmatched. CDR3 region: CASSTGTSGSYEQYF. CDR3 in DNA: TGCGCCAGCAGTACAGGGACTAGCGGATCCTACGAGCAGTACTTC.

This clone has just a few counts. The chain couples TRBV6-6 to TRBJ2-7; D is possibly TRBD2 (5 bases). The CDR3 is made up of 11 amino acids. Germline CDR1 reads MNHNY; CDR2 reads SVGAGI (reference sequence). The V gene lost 5 bases and the J gene lost 7 bases, with 9 bases spanning the gap. The CDR3 loop is CASSPGLEQYF. CDR3 DNA: TGTGCCAGCAGTCCAGGACTTGAGCAGTACTTC.

The chain couples TRBV5-5 to TRBJ1-4; 9 bases are a match to TRBD1. The CDR3 extends over 14 amino acids. From germline, CDR1 is SGHKS and CDR2 YYEKEE (reference sequence). V shed 3 bases, J shed 7 bases, and the junction held 4 bases outside the gene matches. This CDR3 is CASSWTGEGEKLFF. The CDR3 DNA reads as TGTGCCAGCAGCTGGACAGGGGAAGGTGAAAAACTGTTTTTT.

The gene calls are TRBV7-6 and TRBJ1-1; no clear D gene. Germline lookup yields CDR1 SGHVS and CDR2 FNYEAQ. The CDR3 is 13 amino acids. V was trimmed by 5 bases and J by 4 bases, leaving 11 bases between them. CDR3 region: CASSRARFTEAFF. For the CDR3, the DNA is TGTGCCAGCAGCCGCGCGCGTTTCACTGAAGCTTTCTTT. Based on the CDR3 plus reference TRBV7-6 and TRBJ1-1, the full variable domain is GAGVSQSPRYKVTKRGQDVALRCDPISGHVSLYWYRQALGQGPEFLTYFNYEAQQDKSGLPNDRFSAERPEGSISTLTIQRTEQRDSAMYRCASSRARFTEAFFGQGTRLTVV.

The chain combines TRBV5-1 with TRBJ2-1; perhaps D is TRBD1 or TRBD2 (6 bases each). Trimming took 2 bases from V and 4 from J, leaving 10 bases between them. The germline V gene has CDR1 SGHRS and CDR2 YFSETQ. This CDR3 contains 14 residues. The CDR3 here is CASSLGGRYNEQFF. As DNA, the CDR3 is TGCGCCAGCAGCTTAGGGGGGCGGTACAATGAGCAGTTCTTC.

This clone was observed a single time. The chain's CDR3 is CSAGRGAGVYEQYF. The DNA of the CDR3 is TGCAGCGCCGGAAGAGGGGCAGGGGTCTACGAGCAGTACTTC. The genes are TRBV29-1 and TRBJ2-7; D is possibly TRBD1 (6 bases). The germline CDR1 and CDR2 sequences are SQVTM and ANQGSEA. V was clipped by 7 bases and J by 3 bases, with 19 bases between them. The CDR3 contains 14 residues.

The chain is built from TRBV19 and TRBJ2-1; 7 bases line up with TRBD2. V was pared by 7 bases and J by 0 bases, with 6 bases of the junction left unmatched. CDR1 and CDR2 from the germline V gene are LNHDA and SQIVND (reference sequence). The length of the CDR3 is 15 residues. CDR3 nucleotides: TGTGCCAGTAATCGGGACTACAGCTCCTACAATGAGCAGTTCTTC. This gives the protein CASNRDYSSYNEQFF.

This clone was counted a single time. V gene TRBV28 combines with J gene TRBJ1-5, with a possible D match to TRBD1 (5 bases). The CDR3 extends over 19 amino acids. Germline V gene sequence: CDR1 MDHEN, CDR2 SYDVKM. With 2 bases removed from V and 0 bases from J, the gap between germline ends came to 20 bases. CDR3 region: CASSLSRWGGSGSNQPQHF. CDR3 DNA sequence: TGTGCCAGCAGTTTAAGTCGTTGGGGGGGATCGGGTAGCAATCAGCCCCAGCATTTT.

The rearrangement links TRBV5-1 to TRBJ2-7; unclear D gene. CDR3 length equals 15 residues. Germline V gene data show CDR1 as SGHRS and CDR2 as YFSETQ. V was pared by 0 bases and J by 3 bases, with 13 bases between. The CDR3 region has the DNA TGCGCCAGCAGCTTGGCGAACCGGGTAGACTACGAGCAGTACTTC. It specifies CASSLANRVDYEQYF.

This chain joins TRBV5-5 and TRBJ2-7; TRBD2 matches 12 bases. V shed 0 bases and J 7 bases; nucleotides not matched to a gene: 5. This CDR3 has 15 amino acids. Germline V gives CDR1 SGHKS, CDR2 YYEKEE (reference sequence). The CDR3 DNA sequence: TGTGCCAGCAGCTTGGACCTAGCGGGAGGGCGGGAGCAGTACTTC. Translated: CASSLDLAGGREQYF.

This clone has a handful of counts. This rearrangement joins TRBV27 to TRBJ1-6; no clear D. Trimming left V 5 bases short and J 9 bases short, with 14 bases between. The CDR3 consists of 14 residues. The V gene's germline CDR1 is MNHEY and CDR2 SMNVEV (reference sequence). The CDR3 protein is CASSRVGWGSPLHF. The CDR3 region has the DNA TGTGCCAGCAGTCGCGTGGGTTGGGGTTCACCCCTCCACTTT.

The chain joins TRBV7-2 to TRBJ1-1, with D possibly TRBD1 on 5 matching bases. Trimming took off 6 bases at V and 0 bases at J, with 11 bases between the two ends. The germline gives CDR1 SGHTA, CDR2 FQGNSA. The CDR3 totals 14 residues. CDR3 bases: TGTGCCAGCAGGCCAGGGACGGTGAACACTGAAGCTTTCTTT. It translates to CASRPGTVNTEAFF.

This chain uses TRBV30 with TRBJ1-2, with D possibly matching TRBD1 (5 bases). Deletions cut 4 bases from V and 7 bases from J, with 16 bases between. Germline V lookup: CDR1 GTSNPN, CDR2 SVGIG (reference sequence). The CDR3 totals 13 residues. CDR3 coding DNA: TGTGCCTGGACCCCAGGGACTTCGGGTGGCTACACCTTC. Translation: CAWTPGTSGGYTF.

The rearrangement joins TRBV28 to TRBJ1-1; D perhaps matches TRBD1 (6 bases). V was shortened by 10 bases and J by 4 bases, with 10 bases between the two germline ends. The CDR3 consists of 11 residues. The germline CDR1 and CDR2 sequences are MDHEN and SYDVKM. The CDR3 sequence is CAIQGSTEAFF. CDR3 nucleotides: TGTGCCATACAGGGTTCCACTGAAGCTTTCTTT. The whole variable domain, remainder taken from reference TRBV28 and TRBJ1-1, is DVKVTQSSRYLVKRTGEKVFLECVQDMDHENMFWYRQDPGLGLRLIYFSYDVKMKEKGDIPEGYSVSREKKERFSLILESASTNQTSMYLCAIQGSTEAFFGQGTRLTVV.

The chain is built from TRBV5-5 and TRBJ2-1; 7 nucleotides line up with TRBD1. The CDR3 consists of 19 residues. The germline V gene has CDR1 SGHKS and CDR2 YYEKEE (reference sequence). V gave up 1 base and J gave up 1 base; unmatched junction bases: 14. The CDR3 coding sequence is TGTGCCAGCAGCTTGATGACGATACCGGGACAGTCATCCTACAATGAGCAGTTCTTC. Translated: CASSLMTIPGQSSYNEQFF.

This clone was found once. The chain uses TRBV7-2 and TRBJ1-2, with unresolved D. Trimming stripped 11 bases from V and 6 bases from J, with 16 bases between. Germline-derived CDR1 and CDR2 are SGHTA and FQGNSA. This CDR3 region has 12 residues. The CDR3 nucleotides read TGTGCCGTCGGCTGGTTGGCGGATGGCTACACCTTC. Translation gives CAVGWLADGYTF.

The CDR3 nucleotides are TGTGCCAGTAGTATGAGACAGGGGAATCAGCCCCAGCATTTT. It yields the protein CASSMRQGNQPQHF. J is TRBJ1-5 and V is TRBV19; 8 bases are a match to TRBD1. The germline V gene has CDR1 LNHDA and CDR2 SQIVND (reference sequence). CDR3 size: 14 residues. The trim removed 3 bases at V and 4 bases at J, leaving 2 bases unmatched.

V gene TRBV30 combines with J gene TRBJ2-1; D might be TRBD1 (6 bases). CDR3 length: 14 amino acids. Germline CDR1 reads GTSNPN; CDR2 reads SVGIG (reference sequence). The germline V and J ends were trimmed by 5 bases and 0 bases, with 11 bases remaining between them. CDR3 nucleotide sequence: TGTGCCTGGCAGGGGCTAAGCTCCTACAATGAGCAGTTCTTC. This translates into CAWQGLSSYNEQFF.

This clone turned up a few times. The CDR3 nucleotides read TGTGCCAGCAGCGGGGGACAGGCCCCCTACGAGCAGTACTTC. As protein: CASSGGQAPYEQYF. V gene TRBV5-6 combines with J gene TRBJ2-7, with 8 bases aligning to TRBD1. This CDR3 is 14 amino acids long. V lost 4 bases to trimming and J lost 2 bases; unmatched junction nucleotides: 5. CDR1 SGHDT and CDR2 YYEEEE come from the germline V gene.

In this sample, this clone turned up once. CDR3 bases: TGTGCCAGCAGCCGAGAGGGACGGTACACTGAAGCTTTCTTT. It encodes CASSREGRYTEAFF. This chain connects TRBV9 to TRBJ1-1; D may be TRBD1 (5 bases). CDR3 length: 14 residues. Germline CDR1 reads SGDLS; CDR2 reads YYNGEE. V lost 4 bases, J lost 3 bases, and 13 bases lay in between.

This clone has just a few counts. The chain links TRBV5-6 to TRBJ2-7; D unresolved. With 0 bases removed from V and 2 bases from J, the gap between germline ends came to 9 bases. Germline values: CDR1 SGHDT, CDR2 YYEEEE. CDR3 length: 14 amino acids. CDR3 coding DNA: TGTGCCAGCAGCTTGGCGGTAGGGACCTACGAGCAGTACTTC. It yields the protein CASSLAVGTYEQYF.

This clone has just one count. This chain joins TRBV10-3 and TRBJ2-1; D is perhaps TRBD1 or TRBD2 (5 bases each). V was shortened by 0 bases and J by 0 bases, with 18 bases between the two germline ends. The CDR3 length is 19 residues. From germline, CDR1 is ENHRY and CDR2 SYGVKD. CDR3: CAISESPMSRGSSYNEQFF. In DNA, the CDR3 is TGTGCCATCAGTGAGTCACCGATGTCGAGGGGTAGCTCCTACAATGAGCAGTTCTTC.

The rearrangement links TRBV7-6 to TRBJ1-4, with 7 positions matching TRBD1. The CDR3 loop spans 16 amino acids. Germline V gene data show CDR1 as SGHVS and CDR2 as FNYEAQ. V gave up 4 bases and J gave up 6 bases; unmatched junction bases: 11. CDR3 bases: TGTGCCAGCAGCTCCCCAGCGGGACAGACGGATGAAAAACTGTTTTTT. Translating gives CASSSPAGQTDEKLFF.